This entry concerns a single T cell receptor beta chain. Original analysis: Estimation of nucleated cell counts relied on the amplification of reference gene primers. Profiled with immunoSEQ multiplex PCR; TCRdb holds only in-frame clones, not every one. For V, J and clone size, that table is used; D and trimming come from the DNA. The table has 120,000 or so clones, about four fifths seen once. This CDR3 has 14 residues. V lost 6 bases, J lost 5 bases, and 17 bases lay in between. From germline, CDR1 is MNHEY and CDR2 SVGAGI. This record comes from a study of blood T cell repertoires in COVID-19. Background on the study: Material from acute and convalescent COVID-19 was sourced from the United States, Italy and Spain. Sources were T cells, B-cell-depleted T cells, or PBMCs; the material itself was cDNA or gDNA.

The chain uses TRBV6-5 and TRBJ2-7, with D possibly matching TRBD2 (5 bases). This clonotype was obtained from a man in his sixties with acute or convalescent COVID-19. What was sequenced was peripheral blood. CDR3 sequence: CASSPPGRLDEQYF. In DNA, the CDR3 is TGTGCCAGCAGCCCCCCGGGAAGGCTGGACGAGCAGTACTTC.